The 31 T cell receptor beta chains reported below all come from one sample, sequenced in a study of cytomegalovirus exposure and HLA in healthy donors. The study ran its PCR with 60 Vbeta and 13 Jbeta primers. Clones were sequenced by immunoSEQ multiplex PCR, and TCRdb holds only the in-frame ones, with some missing. There are 100,000 to 130,000 clones in the sample; under 85% occur only once, and 4.2% lies in the top ten. The sample consisted of PBMCs. The receptors shown here come from a male donor in good health and CMV-seronegative.

J is TRBJ1-2 and V is TRBV5-8; D is perhaps TRBD1 (6 bases). Germline loops: CDR1 SGHTS, CDR2 YDEGEE. Trimming took off 3 bases at V and 8 bases at J, with 14 bases between the two ends. The CDR3 is 13 residues long. The CDR3 DNA sequence: TGTGCCAGCAGCTCGTCAGGGGTTTACGGCTACACCTTC. It translates to CASSSSGVYGYTF.

This clone was recorded a few times. The genes are TRBV30 and TRBJ1-1; 8 positions agree with TRBD1. V was clipped by 0 bases and J by 2 bases; unmatched bases: 2. Germline V gene data show CDR1 as GTSNPN and CDR2 as SVGIG (reference sequence). The CDR3 spans 14 residues. The CDR3 here is CAWSVGTGNTEAFF. As DNA, the CDR3 is TGTGCCTGGAGTGTCGGGACAGGAAACACTGAAGCTTTCTTT.

Here the CDR3 reads CSTGQGAEQYF. The DNA of the CDR3 is TGCAGTACGGGACAGGGGGCCGAGCAGTACTTC. The chain joins TRBV20-1 to TRBJ2-7; 12 bases agree with TRBD1. In germline, CDR1 is DFQATT, CDR2 SNEGSKA (reference sequence). CDR3 length equals 11 residues. Trimming took 8 bases from V and 6 from J; bases not matched to a gene: 2.

The chain employs TRBV28 and TRBJ1-1, with 8 nucleotides matching TRBD1. V lost 2 bases, J lost 2 bases, and 7 bases stayed unmatched. Germline V gene data show CDR1 as MDHEN and CDR2 as SYDVKM. The CDR3 consists of 16 residues. The DNA of the CDR3 is TGTGCCAGCAGTTTACTAGTGGGACAGGTTAACACTGAAGCTTTCTTT. It specifies CASSLLVGQVNTEAFF.

The chain recombines TRBV6-1 with TRBJ2-1; D might be TRBD1 (6 bases). This CDR3 comprises 14 residues. V was shortened by 2 bases and J by 10 bases, with 15 bases between the two germline ends. CDR1 MNHNS and CDR2 SASEGT come from the germline V gene. CDR3 amino acids: CASSEYRVRDEQFF. CDR3 sequence (DNA): TGTGCCAGCAGTGAATACAGGGTGAGGGACGAGCAGTTCTTC.

J is TRBJ1-2 and V is TRBV4-1; D ambiguous. V gave up 2 bases and J gave up 3 bases, with 7 bases separating them. Germline V gene lookup returns CDR1 MGHRA and CDR2 YSYEKL. The CDR3 totals 13 residues. In nucleotides, the CDR3 is TGCGCCAGCAGCCAAAGCGGGGACTATGGCTACACCTTC. Protein: CASSQSGDYGYTF.

This chain joins TRBV5-6 and TRBJ1-1; unclear D gene. Germline V gives CDR1 SGHDT, CDR2 YYEEEE. V lost 0 bases to trimming and J lost 7 bases, with 10 bases between them. The CDR3 consists of 13 residues. CDR3 protein: CASSLAEDYEAFF. For the CDR3, the DNA is TGTGCCAGCAGCTTGGCAGAGGACTATGAAGCTTTCTTT.

The V and J genes are TRBV7-2 and TRBJ2-3, with a weak D call TRBD2 (5 bases). The CDR3 runs to 15 residues. CDR1 is SGHTA and CDR2 is FQGNSA in the germline V gene. Trimming took off 1 base at V and 4 bases at J, with 12 bases between the two ends. CDR3 loop: CASSLGPSQADTQYF. The CDR3 DNA is TGTGCCAGCAGCTTAGGTCCTAGCCAGGCAGATACGCAGTATTTT.

This chain joins TRBV6-5 and TRBJ2-3; D is perhaps TRBD2 (5 bases). Germline lookup yields CDR1 MNHEY and CDR2 SVGAGI. Trimming took off 6 bases at V and 5 bases at J, with 18 bases between the two ends. This CDR3 has 15 amino acids. The CDR3 region is CASRQRRDVKDTQYF. CDR3 DNA sequence: TGTGCCAGCAGACAGCGACGGGATGTTAAAGATACGCAGTATTTT.

This chain joins TRBV6-4 and TRBJ1-2; D is perhaps TRBD1 (6 bases). Germline assignment: CDR1 MRHNA and CDR2 SNTAGT. Trimming stripped 3 bases from V and 0 bases from J, with 11 bases between. The CDR3 is 15 amino acids. CDR3 protein: CASSERAGANYGYTF. The CDR3 DNA reads as TGTGCCAGCAGTGAGAGGGCAGGGGCTAACTATGGCTACACCTTC.

This chain joins TRBV25-1 and TRBJ1-2; 8 bases are shared with TRBD1. V lost 6 bases, J lost 7 bases, and 16 bases stayed unmatched. Germline V gene lookup returns CDR1 MGHDK and CDR2 SYGVNS. The CDR3 sequence is 16 residues long. The CDR3 coding sequence is TGTGCCAGCAGCCCGAATAGAGTCAGGGGGCCTCGTGGCTACACCTTC. Translated: CASSPNRVRGPRGYTF.

As concerns this clone: The junction does not match germline at one end; this may be a read error. The gene calls are TRBV29-1 and TRBJ2-3; D not resolved. Germline CDR1 and CDR2: SQVTM and ANQGSEA. This CDR3 has 8 amino acids. CDR3 amino acids: CSADTQYF. The CDR3 DNA reads as TGCAGCGCCGATACACAGTATTTT.

V gene TRBV5-8 combines with J gene TRBJ1-3; TRBD1 agrees at 7 bases. V dropped 2 bases and J dropped 0; count of bases not matched to a gene: 2. Germline lookup yields CDR1 SGHTS and CDR2 YDEGEE. This CDR3 is 15 amino acids long. The CDR3 nucleotides read TGTGCCAGCAGCTTCGGACAGGCCTCTGGAAACACCATATATTTT. This encodes CASSFGQASGNTIYF.

The chain links TRBV30 to TRBJ2-2; D is uncertain. CDR3 length: 13 residues. From germline, CDR1 is GTSNPN and CDR2 SVGIG (reference sequence). Trimming left V 3 bases short and J 1 base short, with 6 bases between. CDR3 sequence (DNA): TGTGCCTGGAGCGCGGAGAACACCGGGGAGCTGTTTTTT. Residues: CAWSAENTGELFF.

The gene calls are TRBV7-6 and TRBJ2-1; 9 nucleotides align to TRBD2. V trimming: 5 bases; J trimming: 7 bases; junction bases outside the gene matches: 9. Germline CDR1 reads SGHVS; CDR2 reads FNYEAQ. The CDR3 totals 15 residues. CDR3: CASSLMGGRANEQFF. CDR3 DNA sequence: TGTGCCAGCAGCCTCATGGGCGGGAGGGCGAATGAGCAGTTCTTC.

The table lists this clone with a count of one. The V gene is TRBV27, the J gene TRBJ1-1; TRBD1 agrees at 9 bases. V trimming: 5 bases; J trimming: 1 base; junction bases outside the gene matches: 8. CDR1 and CDR2 (germline): MNHEY, SMNVEV (reference sequence). The CDR3 is made up of 16 amino acids. Written as DNA, the CDR3 is TGTGCCAGCAGTCCCCGAACAGGGGGCAAGAACACTGAAGCTTTCTTT. Translated: CASSPRTGGKNTEAFF.

The CDR3 here is CASSDTTYEQYF. The CDR3 DNA reads TGCGCCAGCAGTGACACTACTTACGAGCAGTACTTC. The rearrangement links TRBV10-2 to TRBJ2-7, with unresolved D. Germline-derived CDR1 and CDR2 are WSHSY and SAAADI. V gave up 3 bases and J gave up 4 bases, with 7 bases separating them. This CDR3 is built from 12 residues.

This clone showed up just a few times. In the same sample, other DNA sequences code for this CDR3. The chain couples TRBV28 to TRBJ1-1, with 7 bases identical to TRBD1. CDR3 size: 16 residues. The germline V gene has CDR1 MDHEN and CDR2 SYDVKM. After removal of 6 bases from V and 1 base from J, the junction contained 11 bases not matched to a gene. CDR3 in DNA: TGTGCCAGCAGCCAGGGACAGACTCCCGGGAACACTGAAGCTTTCTTT. Translated: CASSQGQTPGNTEAFF.

This chain links TRBV6-1 with TRBJ2-3; TRBD1 is a possible D gene (5 bases). Trimming removed 5 bases at V and 3 bases at J, with 12 bases between. Germline V gene data show CDR1 as MNHNS and CDR2 as SASEGT. The CDR3 sequence is 14 residues long. This CDR3 is CASSSGHGTDTQYF. CDR3 sequence (DNA): TGTGCCAGCAGTTCAGGACATGGGACAGATACGCAGTATTTT.

V usage is TRBV7-2 and J usage is TRBJ2-1, with TRBD2 matching over 14 bases. Germline V lookup: CDR1 SGHTA, CDR2 FQGNSA. The CDR3 is 15 residues long. J lost 6 bases, V lost 5 bases, and 3 bases had no gene match. Here the CDR3 reads CASSLTSGRANEQFF. CDR3 sequence (DNA): TGTGCCAGCAGCCTGACTAGCGGGAGGGCCAATGAGCAGTTCTTC.

V is TRBV5-4 and J is TRBJ2-5; no definite D call. Germline V gene data show CDR1 as SGHNT and CDR2 as YYREEE (reference sequence). The CDR3 length is 11 residues. Trimming stripped 4 bases from V and 2 bases from J, with 3 bases between. The CDR3 protein is CASSQQETQYF. The CDR3 DNA follows: TGTGCCAGCAGCCAGCAAGAGACCCAGTACTTC.

This chain links TRBV5-1 with TRBJ2-7, with D maybe TRBD2 (5 bases). Germline CDR1 is SGHRS and CDR2 is YFSETQ. The germline V and J ends were trimmed by 4 bases and 2 bases, with 13 bases remaining between them. This CDR3 contains 14 residues. CDR3 region: CASSPGLKAYEQYF. The CDR3 DNA is TGCGCCAGCAGCCCCGGACTCAAAGCCTACGAGCAGTACTTC. The full variable domain, its missing parts supplied by reference TRBV5-1 and TRBJ2-7, is KAGVTQTPRYLIKTRGQQVTLSCSPISGHRSVSWYQQTPGQGLQFLFEYFSETQRNKGNFPGRFSGRQFSNSRSEMNVSTLELGDSALYLCASSPGLKAYEQYFGPGTRLTVT.

The rearrangement joins TRBV30 to TRBJ1-2; 7 bases agree with TRBD1. Germline assignment: CDR1 GTSNPN and CDR2 SVGIG (reference sequence). V lost 5 bases, J lost 4 bases, and 4 bases stayed unmatched. The CDR3 has 12 residues. The CDR3 sequence: CAWEDRTYGYTF. The DNA for the CDR3 is TGTGCCTGGGAGGACAGGACCTATGGCTACACCTTC.

The chain carries TRBV6-1 and TRBJ2-4; 10 bases fit TRBD2. CDR1 is MNHNS and CDR2 is SASEGT in the germline V gene. This CDR3 comprises 15 residues. Trimming took 7 bases from V and 0 from J; bases not matched to a gene: 3. The CDR3, as DNA: TGTGCCAGCACTAGCGGGAGCCTAGCCAAAAACATTCAGTACTTC. Translation gives CASTSGSLAKNIQYF.

This clone is classed as large. The CDR3 nucleotides are TGCGCCAGCAGCCAAGTGTCCGGGATCGATCTCAGCCTGTTTTTT. This encodes CASSQVSGIDLSLFF. This sequence joins TRBV4-1 and TRBJ1-4; D is ambiguous. V was clipped by 1 base and J by 14 bases, with 20 bases between them. This CDR3 contains 15 residues. Germline assignment: CDR1 MGHRA and CDR2 YSYEKL.

This clone was counted between two and nine times. The CDR3 loop is CASSPGTVEGNTIYF. The DNA of the CDR3 is TGTGCCAGCAGTCCCGGGACAGTTGAAGGAAACACCATATATTTT. The V call is TRBV28, the J call TRBJ1-3; 7 bases align to TRBD1. Germline V CDR1 and CDR2: MDHEN, SYDVKM. The CDR3 length is 15 residues. The trim removed 5 bases at V and 4 bases at J, leaving 8 bases unmatched.

The V gene is TRBV5-1, the J gene TRBJ2-5; 15 bases match TRBD2. The ends lost 7 bases at V and 5 bases at J; junction bases unmatched: 9. This CDR3 comprises 16 residues. Germline CDR1 SGHRS, CDR2 YFSETQ. The CDR3 DNA is TGCGCCAGCGGTCGTGGACTAGCGGGAGGGCAGGAGACCCAGTACTTC. It encodes CASGRGLAGGQETQYF.

This sequence joins TRBV27 and TRBJ2-1; tentatively, D is TRBD1 (6 bases). Germline V gene sequence: CDR1 MNHEY, CDR2 SMNVEV (reference sequence). The CDR3 is 14 amino acids. Trimming took 5 bases from V and 7 from J, leaving 15 bases between them. The CDR3, as DNA: TGTGCCAGCAGTCCCCCACAGGGCTGGAATGAGCAGTTCTTC. Its protein is CASSPPQGWNEQFF.

J is TRBJ2-5 and V is TRBV28; 13 bases agree with TRBD2. The end of the DNA fits TRBJ2-7 better, so the J call may be wrong. From germline, CDR1 is MDHEN and CDR2 SYDVKM. The CDR3 covers 18 residues. CDR3 in DNA: TGTGCCAGCAGTTTAAAACTAGCGGGAGGGACTAGCTCCTACGAGCAGTACTTC. It translates to CASSLKLAGGTSSYEQYF.

The J gene is TRBJ2-7, the V gene TRBV27, with D maybe TRBD2 (5 bases). This CDR3 is built from 15 residues. The V gene's germline CDR1 is MNHEY and CDR2 SMNVEV (reference sequence). Trimming cost V 7 bases and J 0 bases, with 16 bases left between them. CDR3 DNA: TGTGCCAGCACACCCTGGGTGGGGAGCTCCTACGAGCAGTACTTC. Protein product: CASTPWVGSSYEQYF.

This sequence joins TRBV5-1 and TRBJ1-2; 9 bases are a match to TRBD1. Trimming at V came to 0 bases and at J to 3 bases, leaving 3 bases not matched to a gene. The germline CDR1 and CDR2 sequences are SGHRS and YFSETQ. The CDR3 consists of 15 residues. CDR3 nucleotides: TGCGCCAGCAGCTTGGTACAGGGGGCGGACTATGGCTACACCTTC. Its protein is CASSLVQGADYGYTF.